Listed below are T cell receptor beta chains from one sample, sequenced in a study of OX40 agonist ivuxolimab in advanced cancers. Data came from immunoSEQ multiplex PCR; TCRdb stores just in-frame clones and leaves some out. The sample lists tens of thousands of clones, 89% occurring once. The sequencing here drew on CD4+ or CD8+ T cells sorted from blood, taken in a trial of the OX40 agonist ivuxolimab. The receptors originated from an adult with an advanced solid tumor such as melanoma, head and neck, liver or kidney cancer. The CDR3 runs from the conserved cysteine through the conserved F or W. A D gene is named only where the DNA matches it firmly. Not all rows give a size; the values are once, few, many and, for expanded clones, a class.

D | J | V | size | CDR3 | DNA
- | TRBJ2-5 | TRBV5-1 | - | CASSFGVKETQYF | TGCGCCAGCAGCTTTGGAGTAAAAGAGACCCAGTACTTC
- | TRBJ2-1 | TRBV5-1 | once | CASSVVSSYNEQFF | TGCGCCAGCAGCGTTGTGAGCTCCTACAATGAGCAGTTCTTC
TRBD2 | TRBJ2-7 | TRBV6-5 | once | CASTPGGGIRYEQYF | TGTGCCAGCACTCCCGGGGGGGGAATCCGCTACGAGCAGTACTTC
TRBD1 | TRBJ2-7 | TRBV28 | - | CASSRTGGRPYEQYF | TGTGCCAGCAGCAGAACAGGGGGCCGCCCCTACGAGCAGTACTTC
TRBD2 | TRBJ2-5 | TRBV4-1 | few | CASSQDLGLAKRGTQYF | TGCGCCAGCAGCCAAGATCTCGGACTAGCTAAGAGGGGGACCCAGTACTTC
TRBD2 | TRBJ2-3 | TRBV2 | - | CASRLGSGTDTQYF | TGTGCCAGCCGCCTTGGTAGCGGGACAGATACGCAGTATTTT
- | TRBJ2-2 | TRBV28 | - | CASSQLGADNPGELFF | TGTGCCAGCAGCCAGTTGGGGGCCGACAACCCCGGGGAGCTGTTTTTT
- | TRBJ1-1 | TRBV5-6 | - | CASSVQENTEAFF | TGTGCCAGCAGCGTACAGGAGAACACTGAAGCTTTCTTT
- | TRBJ2-5 | TRBV19 | - | CASSMVGRAEVQTQYF | TGTGCCAGTAGTATGGTGGGCAGGGCCGAGGTGCAGACCCAGTACTTC
TRBD1 | TRBJ2-1 | TRBV29-1 | - | CSAGQGNYNEQFF | TGCAGCGCCGGACAGGGGAACTACAATGAGCAGTTCTTC
TRBD1 | TRBJ1-6 | TRBV7-9 | - | CASRSTGGNSPLHF | TGTGCCAGCAGATCTACAGGGGGAAATTCACCCCTCCACTTT
- | TRBJ2-4 | TRBV11-2 | - | CASSFSRGRNIQYF | TGTGCCAGCAGCTTCAGTCGGGGGAGAAACATTCAGTACTTC
- | TRBJ2-6 | TRBV5-4 | once | CASSLAMRGANVLTF | TGTGCCAGCAGCTTAGCTATGAGGGGCGCCAACGTCCTGACTTTC
- | TRBJ2-3 | TRBV6-1 | - | CASSEWRAGADTQYF | TGTGCCAGCAGTGAATGGAGAGCCGGGGCAGATACGCAGTATTTT
- | TRBJ1-2 | TRBV2 | - | CASSEGRGRTYGYTF | TGTGCCAGCAGTGAAGGTCGCGGCAGGACCTATGGCTACACCTTC
- | TRBJ2-1 | TRBV5-1 | - | CASSLGRDEQFF | TGCGCCAGCAGCTTGGGGCGGGATGAGCAGTTCTTC
TRBD1 | TRBJ2-7 | TRBV2 | few | CASKTGTYEQYF | TGTGCCAGCAAGACAGGGACCTACGAGCAGTACTTC
- | TRBJ2-4 | TRBV27 | - | CASSPLGLAKNIQYF | TGTGCCAGCAGTCCCCTGGGACTAGCCAAAAACATTCAGTACTTC
- | TRBJ1-1 | TRBV7-9 | - | CASSFDPRDEAFF | TGTGCCAGCAGCTTTGATCCCCGAGATGAAGCTTTCTTT
TRBD2 | TRBJ2-4 | TRBV15 | - | CATSRGGGDAKNIQYF | TGTGCCACCAGCAGAGGCGGGGGTGACGCCAAAAACATTCAGTACTTC
- | TRBJ1-4 | TRBV4-2 | - | CASSKAHTGNEKLFF | TGTGCCAGCAGCAAGGCCCACACGGGAAATGAAAAACTGTTTTTT
- | TRBJ2-7 | TRBV6-6 | few | CASSPELYEQYF | TGTGCCAGCAGTCCCGAACTCTACGAGCAGTACTTC
- | TRBJ2-5 | TRBV9 | - | CASSVEARPLETQYF | TGTGCCAGCAGCGTAGAGGCTAGACCCCTGGAGACCCAGTACTTC
- | TRBJ1-5 | TRBV19 | - | CASSSHRARDQPQHF | TGTGCCAGTAGTAGCCACAGGGCAAGGGATCAGCCCCAGCATTTT
TRBD1 | TRBJ2-3 | TRBV28 | - | CASSLPQGATQYF | TGTGCCAGCAGTTTACCTCAGGGGGCGACGCAGTATTTT